This T cell receptor beta chain was obtained from a study of neurological immune-mediated disorders. Study conclusions and caveats: No expanded-clone CDR3 amino acid sequence recurred across subjects, suggesting private TCR-beta repertoires.

As for the cDNA, it was generated by 5'RACE with 10-nucleotide random UMIs. Each CDR3 protein is one row after TCRdb ran MiXCR on the 5' RACE reads. Of 30,000 to 45,000 distinct CDR3 sequences detected, more than 9% appear once; the ten largest clones hold around 4%. Sorted libraries used 850,000 to 1,000,000 CD4+ or CD8+ T cells. This clonotype was observed at least ten times. Its specificity is not known. The sequence derives from a woman aged 25 to 45 with HTLV-1-associated myelopathy (HAM/TSP). What was sequenced was CD4+ T cells from blood.

CDR3 sequence (DNA): TGTGCCAGCAGCCAAGCCGCCGGATATGGTGAGCAGTTCTTC. Its protein product is CASSQAAGYGEQFF. The V gene is TRBV3-1, the J gene TRBJ2-1; no reliable D call. The CDR3 length is 14 residues. CDR1 is LGHDT, CDR2 YNNKEL, per germline (reference sequence). Trimming pared 1 base from V and 9 bases from J, leaving 13 bases between.